These 24 T cell receptor beta chains were sequenced from one sample in a study of blood T cell repertoires in COVID-19. The protocol was immunoSEQ multiplex PCR, while the TCRdb copy is restricted to in-frame clones and leaves out a portion. Among a few hundred thousand clones, roughly 91% were seen once, and the ten largest hold more than 9.5%. Sequenced: peripheral blood. The receptors were sampled from a woman aged 25 to 39 with COVID-19, enrolled during active disease.

This rearrangement joins TRBV5-4 to TRBJ1-1, with 9 positions matching TRBD1. This CDR3 is built from 17 residues. The trim removed 1 base at V and 5 bases at J, leaving 12 bases unmatched. CDR1 and CDR2 from the germline V gene are SGHNT and YYREEE (reference sequence). The CDR3 DNA reads TGTGCCAGCAGCTTGACGGGACAGGGCGGTGTTGGTACTGAAGCTTTCTTT. It specifies CASSLTGQGGVGTEAFF.

The V and J genes are TRBV4-1 and TRBJ2-1, with 11 bases matching TRBD1. This CDR3 contains 17 residues. Per the germline V gene, CDR1 is MGHRA and CDR2 is YSYEKL. The trim removed 4 bases at V and 7 bases at J, leaving 12 bases unmatched. The CDR3 DNA is TGCGCCAGCAGCCCCGCGAACGGGGGACAGGGGGTGAATGAGCAGTTCTTC. This gives the protein CASSPANGGQGVNEQFF.

The chain couples TRBV7-6 to TRBJ2-3, with TRBD2 matching 8 bases. With 5 bases clipped from V and 6 bases from J, the junction kept 13 bases outside the gene matches. Germline V gene lookup returns CDR1 SGHVS and CDR2 FNYEAQ. CDR3 length: 16 amino acids. CDR3 protein: CASSPAAGGASDTQYF. CDR3 nucleotide sequence: TGTGCCAGCAGCCCCGCAGCCGGGGGGGCCTCCGATACGCAGTATTTT.

The chain carries TRBV10-1 and TRBJ1-2, with no clear D. Germline CDR1 reads WNHNN; CDR2 reads SYGVQD (reference sequence). Trimming stripped 6 bases from V and 5 bases from J, with 13 bases between. The CDR3 covers 13 residues. This CDR3 is CASSRGRGYGYTF. CDR3 bases: TGCGCCAGCAGCCGAGGTCGGGGATATGGCTACACCTTC.

This clone was detected once. The chain recombines TRBV29-1 with TRBJ2-5; 9 bases fit TRBD1. The CDR3 loop spans 14 amino acids. Germline CDR1 is SQVTM and CDR2 is ANQGSEA. Unmatched junction bases numbered 4, after V lost 4 bases and J lost 1 base. Written as DNA, the CDR3 is TGCAGCGTTGGGGGACAGGGATCCCAAGAGACCCAGTACTTC. Translating it yields CSVGGQGSQETQYF.

The chain carries TRBV6-1 and TRBJ2-5; possibly TRBD1 for D (5 bases). The CDR3 runs 16 residues. CDR1 MNHNS and CDR2 SASEGT come from the germline V gene. V was pared by 3 bases and J by 4 bases, with 18 bases between. CDR3 amino acids: CASSETPGIIAETQYF. The CDR3 DNA is TGTGCCAGCAGTGAGACCCCAGGGATCATCGCAGAGACCCAGTACTTC.

The V gene is TRBV5-1, the J gene TRBJ1-3; 11 bases are shared with TRBD1. Germline CDR1 reads SGHRS; CDR2 reads YFSETQ. Trimming removed 2 bases from V and 0 bases from J; junction bases left unmatched: 1. The CDR3 runs 16 residues. This CDR3 reads CASSLGTGGSGNTIYF. The CDR3 region has the DNA TGCGCCAGCAGCTTAGGGACAGGGGGCTCTGGAAACACCATATATTTT.

The chain couples TRBV6-5 to TRBJ1-2; TRBD1 might be the D (5 bases). Germline V gene lookup returns CDR1 MNHEY and CDR2 SVGAGI. This CDR3 is 14 amino acids long. The ends were cut back, 8 bases at V and 3 bases at J, with 16 bases in the middle. The CDR3 spells CASSPTGVDYGYTF. The CDR3 DNA is TGTGCCAGCTCCCCTACGGGGGTGGACTATGGCTACACCTTC.

The gene calls are TRBV2 and TRBJ1-5, with a possible D match to TRBD1 (5 bases). V gave up 1 base and J gave up 4 bases, with 11 bases separating them. The CDR3 length is 15 residues. Germline-derived CDR1 and CDR2 are SNHLY and FYNNEI. CDR3: CASSEGLQGNQPQHF. In DNA form, the CDR3 reads TGTGCCAGCAGTGAAGGACTGCAGGGAAATCAGCCCCAGCATTTT.

The chain joins TRBV6-5 to TRBJ1-2, with 7 bases identical to TRBD1. The trim removed 6 bases at V and 5 bases at J, leaving 9 bases unmatched. The CDR3 has 14 amino acids. Germline loops: CDR1 MNHEY, CDR2 SVGAGI. CDR3 loop: CASSRDRAPYGYTF. The CDR3 DNA sequence: TGTGCCAGCAGCCGAGACAGGGCCCCATATGGCTACACCTTC.

A few counts support this clone. CDR3 sequence: CASTRGLLAGGPDTGELFF. The CDR3 region has the DNA TGTGCCAGCACCCGCGGGCTACTAGCGGGGGGGCCAGACACCGGGGAGCTGTTTTTT. The chain recombines TRBV3-1 (or the pseudogene TRBV3-2) with TRBJ2-2, with 13 bases lining up with TRBD2. V was clipped by 7 bases and J by 3 bases; unmatched bases: 14. Germline values: CDR1 LGHDT, CDR2 YNNKEL (reference sequence). The CDR3 contains 19 residues.

The rearrangement uses TRBV28 and TRBJ1-1; D is unresolved. Trimming pared 5 bases from V and 2 bases from J, leaving 12 bases between. This CDR3 region has 14 residues. Germline V gene sequence: CDR1 MDHEN, CDR2 SYDVKM. In nucleotides, the CDR3 is TGTGCCAGCAGTCCGAGCCGGGTAAACACTGAAGCTTTCTTT. Translated: CASSPSRVNTEAFF. Variable domain in full (rest from reference TRBV28 and TRBJ1-1): DVKVTQSSRYLVKRTGEKVFLECVQDMDHENMFWYRQDPGLGLRLIYFSYDVKMKEKGDIPEGYSVSREKKERFSLILESASTNQTSMYLCASSPSRVNTEAFFGQGTRLTVV.

The rearrangement uses TRBV6-5 and TRBJ2-1; the match to TRBD1 covers 9 bases. Trimming at V came to 11 bases and at J to 6 bases, leaving 8 bases not matched to a gene. The CDR3 has 13 residues. Germline values: CDR1 MNHEY, CDR2 SVGAGI. The CDR3 nucleotides are TGTGCCGGTCGCCGGACAGGGGTCAATGAGCAGTTCTTC. Translated, it gives CAGRRTGVNEQFF.

The chain is built from TRBV27 and TRBJ2-7; 8 bases are a match to TRBD2. Germline assignment: CDR1 MNHEY and CDR2 SMNVEV (reference sequence). Trimming took 11 bases from V and 2 from J; bases not matched to a gene: 11. This CDR3 region has 14 residues. The CDR3 loop is CAARESGGTYEQYF. In DNA form, the CDR3 reads TGTGCCGCCCGTGAGTCGGGGGGGACCTACGAGCAGTACTTC.

Here the CDR3 reads CASSFRSGGNYNEQFF. In DNA form, the CDR3 reads TGTGCCAGCAGTTTTAGAAGCGGGGGGAACTACAATGAGCAGTTCTTC. The chain recombines TRBV6-5 with TRBJ2-1; 9 bases fit TRBD2. The CDR3 sequence is 16 residues long. CDR1 is MNHEY, CDR2 SVGAGI, per germline. V lost 4 bases, J lost 3 bases, and 7 bases stayed unmatched.

This chain connects TRBV13 to TRBJ2-2; D ambiguous. CDR1 is PRHDT and CDR2 is FYEKMQ in the germline V gene (reference sequence). Trimming stripped 5 bases from V and 0 bases from J, with 10 bases between. The CDR3 has 15 residues. The CDR3 sequence is CASSPPLPNTGELFF. The CDR3 DNA reads as TGTGCCAGCAGCCCCCCCCTCCCGAACACCGGGGAGCTGTTTTTT. The variable domain in full, completed from reference TRBV13 and TRBJ2-2, reads AAGVIQSPRHLIKEKRETATLKCYPIPRHDTVYWYQQGPGQDPQFLISFYEKMQSDKGSIPDRFSAQQFSDYHSELNMSSLELGDSALYFCASSPPLPNTGELFFGEGSRLTVL.

This chain joins TRBV4-2 and TRBJ2-1; 9 nucleotides line up with TRBD2. The V segment lost 1 base and the J segment 8 bases; nucleotides outside the gene matches: 3. CDR1 is LGHNA, CDR2 YNFKEQ, per germline. The CDR3 is 14 amino acids. The CDR3 nucleotides read TGTGCCAGCAGCCAAGTGGGACTAGCATATGAGCAGTTCTTC. Protein product: CASSQVGLAYEQFF.

The J gene is TRBJ1-1, the V gene TRBV6-1, with 9 bases aligning to TRBD1. V lost 2 bases, J lost 3 bases, and 7 bases stayed unmatched. Germline-derived CDR1 and CDR2 are MNHNS and SASEGT. The CDR3 extends over 16 amino acids. The CDR3 here is CASSEMGDRGDTEAFF. CDR3 sequence (DNA): TGTGCCAGCAGTGAAATGGGAGACAGGGGGGACACTGAAGCTTTCTTT.

The J gene is TRBJ1-3, the V gene TRBV4-1; 8 positions match TRBD1. The CDR3 contains 15 residues. Trimming removed 2 bases from V and 4 bases from J; junction bases left unmatched: 4. Germline values: CDR1 MGHRA, CDR2 YSYEKL. The DNA for the CDR3 is TGCGCCAGCAGCCAACTACAGGGGGGCGGAAACACCATATATTTT. As protein: CASSQLQGGGNTIYF.

The gene calls are TRBV30 and TRBJ1-4; D not certain. From germline, CDR1 is GTSNPN and CDR2 SVGIG (reference sequence). The V gene lost 0 bases and the J gene lost 5 bases, with 10 bases spanning the gap. The CDR3 consists of 14 residues. The CDR3 sequence: CAWSVVSPNEKLFF. The CDR3, as DNA: TGTGCCTGGAGTGTAGTGAGCCCCAATGAAAAACTGTTTTTT.

The chain joins TRBV30 to TRBJ2-3, with a tentative D call TRBD2 (5 bases). In germline, CDR1 is GTSNPN, CDR2 SVGIG (reference sequence). The CDR3 totals 13 residues. V shed 3 bases and J shed 6 bases, with 13 bases lying between them. The CDR3 here is CAWRDFNVDTQYF. CDR3 DNA sequence: TGTGCCTGGAGGGACTTTAATGTCGATACGCAGTATTTT.

The chain's CDR3 is CASSEWAGGLYEQYF. The DNA for the CDR3 is TGTGCCAGCAGTGAATGGGCGGGGGGCCTTTACGAGCAGTACTTC. The genes are TRBV6-1 and TRBJ2-7, with 8 bases fitting TRBD2. The CDR3 runs 15 residues. The germline gives CDR1 MNHNS, CDR2 SASEGT. V shed 2 bases and J 4 bases; nucleotides not matched to a gene: 7.

This sequence joins TRBV2 and TRBJ2-5; TRBD1 might be the D (6 bases). This CDR3 contains 12 residues. Germline-derived CDR1 and CDR2 are SNHLY and FYNNEI. V was shortened by 7 bases and J by 3 bases, with 9 bases between the two germline ends. CDR3: CASTGQKETQYF. CDR3 bases: TGTGCCAGCACCGGACAGAAAGAGACCCAGTACTTC. The full variable domain, completed using reference TRBV2 and TRBJ2-5, is EPEVTQTPSHQVTQMGQEVILRCVPISNHLYFYWYRQILGQKVEFLVSFYNNEISEKSEIFDDQFSVERPDGSNFTLKIRSTKLEDSAMYFCASTGQKETQYFGPGTRLLVL.

The chain links TRBV6-5 to TRBJ1-1; weak D call: TRBD1 (5 bases). This CDR3 has 16 amino acids. Trimming cost V 3 bases and J 2 bases, with 16 bases left between them. From germline, CDR1 is MNHEY and CDR2 SVGAGI. The chain's CDR3 is CASSYTQGGDNTEAFF. CDR3 DNA sequence: TGTGCCAGCAGTTATACGCAGGGAGGAGACAACACTGAAGCTTTCTTT.